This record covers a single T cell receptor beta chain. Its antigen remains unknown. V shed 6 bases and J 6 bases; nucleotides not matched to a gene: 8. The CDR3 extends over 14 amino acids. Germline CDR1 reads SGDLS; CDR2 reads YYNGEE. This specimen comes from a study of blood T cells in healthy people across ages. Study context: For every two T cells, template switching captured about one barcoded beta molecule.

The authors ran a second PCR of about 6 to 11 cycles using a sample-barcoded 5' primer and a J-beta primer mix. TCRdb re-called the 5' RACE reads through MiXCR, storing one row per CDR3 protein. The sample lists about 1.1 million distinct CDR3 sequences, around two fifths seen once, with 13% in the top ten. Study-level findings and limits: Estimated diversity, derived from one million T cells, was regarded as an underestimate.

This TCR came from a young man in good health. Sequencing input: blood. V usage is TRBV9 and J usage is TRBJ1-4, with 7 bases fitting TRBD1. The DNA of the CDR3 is TGTGCCAGCAACCGAGGAGGGGGCGATGAAAAACTGTTTTTT. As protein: CASNRGGGDEKLFF.